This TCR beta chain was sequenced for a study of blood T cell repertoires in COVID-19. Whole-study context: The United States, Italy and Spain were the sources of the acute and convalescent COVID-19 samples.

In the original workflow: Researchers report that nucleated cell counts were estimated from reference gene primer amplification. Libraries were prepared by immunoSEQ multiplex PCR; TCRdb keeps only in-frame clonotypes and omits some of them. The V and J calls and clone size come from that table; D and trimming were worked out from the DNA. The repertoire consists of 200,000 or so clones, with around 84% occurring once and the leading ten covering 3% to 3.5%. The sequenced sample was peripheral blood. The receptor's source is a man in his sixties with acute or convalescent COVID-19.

CDR3 loop: CASSIPGGSPLEQYF. The CDR3 nucleotides are TGTGCCAGTAGTATACCCGGGGGATCCCCTCTCGAGCAGTACTTC. J is TRBJ2-7 and V is TRBV19; tentative D call: TRBD2 (6 bases). The germline V and J ends were trimmed by 2 bases and 6 bases, with 17 bases remaining between them. Germline values: CDR1 LNHDA, CDR2 SQIVND (reference sequence). This CDR3 has 15 amino acids.